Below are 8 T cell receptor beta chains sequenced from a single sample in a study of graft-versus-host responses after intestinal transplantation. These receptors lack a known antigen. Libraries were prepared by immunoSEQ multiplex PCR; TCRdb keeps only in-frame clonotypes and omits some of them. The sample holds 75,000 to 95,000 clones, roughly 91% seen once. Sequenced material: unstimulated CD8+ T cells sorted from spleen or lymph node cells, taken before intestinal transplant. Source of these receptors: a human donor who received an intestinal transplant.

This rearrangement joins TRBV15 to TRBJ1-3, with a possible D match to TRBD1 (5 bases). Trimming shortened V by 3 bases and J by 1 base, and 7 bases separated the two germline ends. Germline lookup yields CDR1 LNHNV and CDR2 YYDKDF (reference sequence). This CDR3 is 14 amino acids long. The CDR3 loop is CATSSQGSGNTIYF. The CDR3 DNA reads TGTGCCACCAGCAGTCAGGGTTCTGGAAACACCATATATTTT.

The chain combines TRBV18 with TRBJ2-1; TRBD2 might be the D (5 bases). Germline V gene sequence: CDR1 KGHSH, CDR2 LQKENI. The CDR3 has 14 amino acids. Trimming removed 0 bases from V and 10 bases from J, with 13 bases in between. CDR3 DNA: TGTGCCAGCTCACCACCGGTGGAGGTTGGGGAGCAGTTCTTC. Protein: CASSPPVEVGEQFF.

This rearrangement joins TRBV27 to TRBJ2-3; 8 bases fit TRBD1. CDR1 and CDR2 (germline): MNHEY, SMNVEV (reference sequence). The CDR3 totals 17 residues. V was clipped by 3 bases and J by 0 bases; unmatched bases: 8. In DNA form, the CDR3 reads TGTGCCAGCAGTTTGTATACGGGACAGGCCAGCACAGATACGCAGTATTTT. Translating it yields CASSLYTGQASTDTQYF.

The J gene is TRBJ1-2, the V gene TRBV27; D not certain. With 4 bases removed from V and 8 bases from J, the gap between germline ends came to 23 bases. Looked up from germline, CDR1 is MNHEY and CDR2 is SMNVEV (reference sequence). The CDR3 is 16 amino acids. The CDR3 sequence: CASSSTPPTDGGGYTF. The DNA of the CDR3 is TGTGCCAGCAGTTCAACACCGCCCACAGACGGTGGGGGCTACACCTTC.

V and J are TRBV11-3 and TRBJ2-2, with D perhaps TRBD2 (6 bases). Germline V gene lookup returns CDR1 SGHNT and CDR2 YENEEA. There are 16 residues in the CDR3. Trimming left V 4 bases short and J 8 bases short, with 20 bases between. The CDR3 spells CASSSRDGGPWGELFF. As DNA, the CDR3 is TGTGCCAGCAGCTCCCGGGACGGGGGACCGTGGGGGGAGCTGTTTTTT.

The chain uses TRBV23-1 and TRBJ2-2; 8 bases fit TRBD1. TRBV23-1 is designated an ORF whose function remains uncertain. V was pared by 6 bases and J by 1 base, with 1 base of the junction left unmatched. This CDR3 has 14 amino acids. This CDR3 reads CASRQGGNTGELFF. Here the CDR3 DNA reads TGCGCCAGCAGACAGGGGGGGAACACCGGGGAGCTGTTTTTT.

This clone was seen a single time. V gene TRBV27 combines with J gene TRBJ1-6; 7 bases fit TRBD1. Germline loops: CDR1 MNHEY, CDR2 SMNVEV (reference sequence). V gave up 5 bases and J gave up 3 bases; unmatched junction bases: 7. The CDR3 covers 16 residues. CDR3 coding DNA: TGTGCCAGCAGTGTGAAAGGGACAGACTATAATTCACCCCTCCACTTT. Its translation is CASSVKGTDYNSPLHF.

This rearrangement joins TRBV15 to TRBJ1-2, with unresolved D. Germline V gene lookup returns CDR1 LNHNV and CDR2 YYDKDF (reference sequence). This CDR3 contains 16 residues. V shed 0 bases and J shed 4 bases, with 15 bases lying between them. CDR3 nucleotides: TGTGCCACCAGCAGAGATCGGGGAGAAGGCTTCTATGGCTACACCTTC. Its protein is CATSRDRGEGFYGYTF.